The entry below gives a single T cell receptor beta chain sequence along with its context. This clone was observed a single time. Which antigen it targets is not known. Per-nucleotide qualities are absent, and no much larger clonotype sits a single base away. The trim is 3 bases for V and 4 bases for J, with a gap of 13 bases between the germline ends. CDR1 and CDR2, looked up from the germline V gene, are SGHDT and YYEEEE. The CDR3 sequence holds 14 residues, the cysteine and phenylalanine included. This entry keeps only the CDR3 DNA: 42 bases, framed from base 1. The data were taken from a study of OX40 agonist ivuxolimab in advanced cancers. Broadly, across the study: Ivuxolimab was a fully human IgG2 agonistic monoclonal antibody targeting the costimulatory receptor OX40 (CD134). The paper reports the monotherapy dose-escalation portion (N of about 50 patients) of the phase I ivuxolimab trial. Intravenous ivuxolimab was administered to patients every 2 weeks at six dose levels: 0.01, 0.1, 0.3, 1.5, 3 and 10 mg/kg. Of the roughly 53 patients in dose escalation, about 20 had hepatocellular carcinoma, some 15 had melanoma, 9 had renal cell carcinoma and 9 had head and neck cancer. A male proportion of around 80% and a mean age of 60 years, ranging from about 23 to 79, were recorded for the dose-escalation cohort. Three dose-escalation patients achieved partial responses, one with hepatocellular carcinoma and two with cutaneous melanoma. The purpose of peripheral TCRbeta sequencing was to test whether ivuxolimab changed TCR sequence diversity and led to clonal T-cell expansion. Patients were allowed to have had prior anti-PD-1, anti-PD-L1 or anti-CTLA-4 therapy, and roughly 40% of the dose-escalation patients had been treated with checkpoint inhibitors. General conclusions and limits of the study: In the 0.1-3.0 mg/kg groups, partial responders were among the patients with the lowest normalized peripheral clonal expansion, particularly in CD8+ T cells. Antigen specificity was not determined for the clonally expanded peripheral T cells. After ivuxolimab, expanded clones were on average more numerous among CD8+ T cells than among CD4+ T cells. At doses from 0.1 to 3.0 mg/kg, clonal expansion was seen in both CD4+ and CD8+ blood T cells between baseline and week 6. Low levels of normalized T-cell clonal expansion were also shown by some nonresponding patients.

Genomic DNA was isolated from the sorted cells so that the TCRbeta CDR3 region could be sequenced. The immunoSEQ Assay was used for sequencing of TCRbeta CDR3 regions. The source is immuneACCESS, and TCRdb retained only in-frame sequences with V and J called. Part of the clones is not carried over; for the studies checked, unresolved V genes explain less than half of this, and the remainder is unexplained. The sample has around 70,000 clones on record, about four fifths of them singletons. The ten largest clonotypes hold around 0.73% of the sample. The trial excluded patients who had a history of autoimmune disease or who were on systemic immunosuppression. Peripheral blood for TCR sequencing was collected from all dose cohorts at baseline, on cycle 4 day 1, and on cycle 7 day 1. Samples came from an open-label, multicenter, first-in-human phase I dose-escalation trial of ivuxolimab. Adults with locally advanced or metastatic melanoma, renal cell, hepatocellular, or head and neck squamous cell carcinoma were enrolled in the trial. CD4+ and CD8+ T cells were sorted separately from peripheral blood before TCR sequencing.

The V gene is TRBV5-6 and the J gene is TRBJ2-5; the D gene is possibly TRBD1, with 6 bases matching. Source: CD4+ or CD8+ T cells sorted from blood, taken in a trial of the OX40 agonist ivuxolimab. The clonotype originates from an adult with an advanced solid tumor such as melanoma, head and neck, liver or kidney cancer. The DNA reads as follows: TGTGCCAGCAGCTGGCCAGGGGTCGGAGAGACCCAGTACTTC. It translates to CASSWPGVGETQYF.